One and the same sample provided the 31 T cell receptor beta chains below, sequenced in a study of blood T cell repertoires in COVID-19. TCRdb's table, derived via immunoSEQ multiplex PCR, lists solely in-frame clones and lacks some. Among approximately 110,000 clones listed, roughly 80% were seen once. Sequenced material: peripheral blood. Receptors were obtained from a woman older than 75 with acute or convalescent COVID-19.

V usage is TRBV10-2 and J usage is TRBJ1-5; D gene uncertain. From germline, CDR1 is WSHSY and CDR2 SAAADI. The CDR3 has 12 amino acids. Trimming stripped 8 bases from V and 3 bases from J, with 8 bases between. Here the CDR3 DNA reads TGCGCCAGCGGGCAGTTCAATCAGCCCCAGCATTTT. Translating it yields CASGQFNQPQHF.

This chain uses TRBV18 with TRBJ1-2; D ambiguous. This CDR3 is 13 amino acids long. Trimming left V 4 bases short and J 5 bases short, with 11 bases between. Germline CDR1 reads KGHSH; CDR2 reads LQKENI. CDR3 DNA: TGTGCCAGCTCACAAACAGAGAATTATGGCTACACCTTC. Translation gives CASSQTENYGYTF.

This sequence joins TRBV5-1 and TRBJ1-5; possible D gene TRBD1, 5 bases. Between the trimmed V and J ends, which lost 0 bases and 4 bases, there was a span of 14 bases. Germline V lookup: CDR1 SGHRS, CDR2 YFSETQ. The CDR3 contains 16 residues. CDR3 nucleotides: TGCGCCAGCAGCTTGGATCCGGGGGAAGGTAATCAGCCCCAGCATTTT. It is translated as CASSLDPGEGNQPQHF.

The chain employs TRBV11-2 and TRBJ2-7; TRBD2 matches at 10 bases. V trimming: 4 bases; J trimming: 3 bases; junction bases outside the gene matches: 6. The CDR3 is 15 residues long. CDR1 SGHAT and CDR2 FQNNGV come from the germline V gene. As DNA, the CDR3 is TGTGCCAGCAGCTCTCCGGGACTAGCGTACTACGAGCAGTACTTC. Translated, it gives CASSSPGLAYYEQYF.

This sequence joins TRBV7-7 and TRBJ2-5, with 9 bases aligning to TRBD1. Germline CDR1 reads SSHAT; CDR2 reads FNYEAQ (reference sequence). The CDR3 extends over 14 amino acids. The V gene end was trimmed by 4 bases and the J gene end by 5 bases; junction bases not matched to a gene: 5. As DNA, the CDR3 is TGTGCCAGCAGCTCAACCGGGACAGGGGAGACCCAGTACTTC. This translates into CASSSTGTGETQYF.

The CDR3 DNA reads as TGTGCCAGCAGCTTAAATGACGCGGGCAGCATTCAGTACTTC. This translates into CASSLNDAGSIQYF. The chain joins TRBV7-9 to TRBJ2-4, with D perhaps matching TRBD2 (5 bases). This CDR3 has 14 residues. V lost 2 bases to trimming and J lost 9 bases, with 14 bases between them. The germline CDR1 and CDR2 sequences are SEHNR and FQNEAQ (reference sequence).

This clone was detected once. In DNA form, the CDR3 reads TGTGCCAGCAGTTTCGGGTTTATCTCTCAGGGCGGTGGCTACACCTTC. Encoded protein: CASSFGFISQGGGYTF. The chain recombines TRBV28 with TRBJ1-2, with D perhaps TRBD1 (5 bases). The V gene's germline CDR1 is MDHEN and CDR2 SYDVKM. V was clipped by 3 bases and J by 7 bases, with 21 bases between them. The CDR3 has 16 residues.

The CDR3 DNA reads TGTGCCAGCAGTACACAGACCCAAGAGACCCAGTACTTC. This gives the protein CASSTQTQETQYF. This chain links TRBV6-6 with TRBJ2-5, with D unresolved. Per the germline V gene, CDR1 is MNHNY and CDR2 is SVGAGI (reference sequence). With 5 bases removed from V and 1 base from J, the gap between germline ends came to 8 bases. The CDR3 loop spans 13 amino acids.

The chain employs TRBV11-2 and TRBJ1-4; a possible D gene is TRBD1 (6 bases). Germline CDR1 SGHAT, CDR2 FQNNGV. V was pared by 1 base and J by 10 bases, with 22 bases between. The CDR3 loop spans 17 amino acids. CDR3 nucleotide sequence: TGTGCCAGCAGCTTAGTAGATATCAGAGGGGGTGGAGGAAAACTGTTTTTT. This sequence encodes CASSLVDIRGGGGKLFF. Supplemented by reference TRBV11-2 and TRBJ1-4, the full variable domain reads EAGVAQSPRYKIIEKRQSVAFWCNPISGHATLYWYQQILGQGPKLLIQFQNNGVVDDSQLPKDRFSAERLKGVDSTLKIQPAKLEDSAVYLCASSLVDIRGGGGKLFFGSGTQLSVL.

The V call is TRBV27, the J call TRBJ2-7, with 9 bases fitting TRBD2. Losses at the gene ends were 4 bases for V and 1 base for J; bases not matched to a gene: 5. The CDR3 spans 15 residues. Germline CDR1 MNHEY, CDR2 SMNVEV (reference sequence). The DNA for the CDR3 is TGTGCCAGCAGTTCGCCGGGACTAGCTTCCTACGAGCAGTACTTC. Amino acids: CASSSPGLASYEQYF.

This chain links TRBV5-5 with TRBJ1-5; maybe TRBD1 (5 bases). CDR1 SGHKS and CDR2 YYEKEE come from the germline V gene (reference sequence). V shed 0 bases and J shed 4 bases, with 8 bases lying between them. The length of the CDR3 is 14 residues. CDR3 sequence: CASSLAGKNQPQHF. CDR3 sequence (DNA): TGTGCCAGCAGCTTGGCAGGGAAAAATCAGCCCCAGCATTTT. Looking up the rest from reference TRBV5-5 and TRBJ1-5 gives the full variable domain: DAGVTQSPTHLIKTRGQQVTLRCSPISGHKSVSWYQQVLGQGPQFIFQYYEKEERGRGNFPDRFSARQFPNYSSELNVNALLLGDSALYLCASSLAGKNQPQHFGDGTRLSIL.

The chain uses TRBV5-4 and TRBJ2-2; tentative D call: TRBD1 (6 bases). Deletions cut 2 bases from V and 0 bases from J, with 11 bases between. The CDR3 consists of 16 residues. From germline, CDR1 is SGHNT and CDR2 YYREEE (reference sequence). The CDR3 nucleotides read TGTGCCAGCAGCTTCGGAGGACAGTCGAACACCGGGGAGCTGTTTTTT. Encoded protein: CASSFGGQSNTGELFF.

The gene calls are TRBV27 and TRBJ2-7; no definite D call. V gave up 4 bases and J gave up 2 bases, with 3 bases separating them. CDR3 length equals 11 residues. Germline lookup yields CDR1 MNHEY and CDR2 SMNVEV (reference sequence). The CDR3 bases are TGTGCCAGCAGTTCAACCTACGAGCAGTACTTC. Translation: CASSSTYEQYF.

In the case of this clone: This same CDR3 is encoded by further DNA sequences in the sample. The rearrangement uses TRBV5-1 and TRBJ2-2, with D possibly being TRBD1 (5 bases). This CDR3 has 13 amino acids. Germline V lookup: CDR1 SGHRS, CDR2 YFSETQ. Trimming pared 0 bases from V and 6 bases from J, leaving 6 bases between. In DNA, the CDR3 is TGCGCCAGCAGCTTGGAAGGGGCCGGGGAGCTGTTTTTT. Its protein product is CASSLEGAGELFF.

This clone was recorded once. The rearrangement links TRBV5-8 to TRBJ2-1; 10 positions match TRBD2. There are 15 residues in the CDR3. CDR1 is SGHTS and CDR2 is YDEGEE in the germline V gene. V lost 0 bases, J lost 4 bases, and 1 base stayed unmatched. Here the CDR3 reads CASSLGLAGYNEQFF. The CDR3 DNA follows: TGTGCCAGCAGCTTGGGACTAGCGGGTTACAATGAGCAGTTCTTC.

The chain recombines TRBV28 with TRBJ2-1; TRBD1 aligns across 7 bases. Per germline, CDR1 MDHEN and CDR2 SYDVKM. The V and J ends lost 8 bases and 4 bases, in that order; junction bases with no gene match: 5. CDR3 size: 13 residues. DNA of the CDR3: TGTGCCAGCTTGGGACAGCTTTACAATGAGCAGTTCTTC. Residues: CASLGQLYNEQFF.

This sequence joins TRBV3-1 (or the pseudogene TRBV3-2) and TRBJ1-3; 7 bases are shared with TRBD1. Germline V lookup: CDR1 LGHDT, CDR2 YNNKEL (reference sequence). CDR3 size: 13 residues. The ends lost 1 base at V and 8 bases at J; junction bases unmatched: 2. The CDR3 protein is CASSQGTGYTIYF. The CDR3 coding sequence is TGTGCCAGCAGCCAAGGGACAGGTTACACCATATATTTT.

The chain is built from TRBV7-9 and TRBJ1-5; a weak D match, TRBD1 (5 bases). Germline V gene lookup returns CDR1 SEHNR and CDR2 FQNEAQ (reference sequence). V was trimmed by 5 bases and J by 2 bases, leaving 13 bases between them. This CDR3 has 15 residues. CDR3 nucleotides: TGTGCCAGCAGCCCGCAGGGTGATGGCAATCAGCCCCAGCATTTT. This gives the protein CASSPQGDGNQPQHF.

The chain combines TRBV7-2 with TRBJ2-2; 7 bases match TRBD1. The germline gives CDR1 SGHTA, CDR2 FQGNSA. V shed 1 base, J shed 0 bases, and the junction held 5 bases outside the gene matches. The CDR3 has 17 residues. The CDR3 bases are TGTGCCAGCAGCTTAGTAGGGGGCCCCTCGAACACCGGGGAGCTGTTTTTT. Its translation: CASSLVGGPSNTGELFF.

The chain joins TRBV7-9 to TRBJ1-3; the match to TRBD1 covers 8 bases. V shed 4 bases and J 0 bases; nucleotides not matched to a gene: 8. Germline V gene lookup returns CDR1 SEHNR and CDR2 FQNEAQ (reference sequence). The CDR3 loop spans 17 amino acids. The CDR3 DNA reads as TGTGCCAGCAGCTATTGGACAGGGACCTTCTCTGGAAACACCATATATTTT. It encodes CASSYWTGTFSGNTIYF.

This clone was observed a single time. This rearrangement joins TRBV5-1 to TRBJ1-2; D possibly corresponds to TRBD1 (6 bases). Germline V lookup: CDR1 SGHRS, CDR2 YFSETQ. CDR3 length: 15 amino acids. The V and J ends lost 0 bases and 5 bases respectively, with 14 bases between them. Written as DNA, the CDR3 is TGCGCCAGCAGCTTGGAGTGGGGGCGCGGGTATGGCTACACCTTC. This encodes CASSLEWGRGYGYTF.

The chain employs TRBV25-1 and TRBJ1-3, with no clear D. Germline-derived CDR1 and CDR2 are MGHDK and SYGVNS. The V end lost 3 bases, the J end lost 2 bases, and 8 bases lay between the germline ends. The CDR3 runs 14 residues. CDR3 DNA sequence: TGTGCCAGCAGTGATTGGGGAGCTGGAAACACCATATATTTT. It yields the protein CASSDWGAGNTIYF.

This rearrangement joins TRBV7-9 to TRBJ2-7; D gene uncertain. Trimming removed 5 bases at V and 1 base at J, with 12 bases between. Germline loops: CDR1 SEHNR, CDR2 FQNEAQ (reference sequence). CDR3 length equals 14 residues. CDR3 nucleotide sequence: TGTGCCAGCAGCCTAGATGCCTATTCCTACGAGCAGTACGTC. Protein product: CASSLDAYSYEQYV.

The chain is built from TRBV7-9 and TRBJ2-7; perhaps TRBD1 as D (6 bases). In germline, CDR1 is SEHNR, CDR2 FQNEAQ (reference sequence). This CDR3 is built from 16 residues. The V end lost 5 bases, the J end lost 2 bases, and 19 bases lay between the germline ends. In nucleotides, the CDR3 is TGTGCCAGCAGCCCCGGCCCCGAGACAGGTCCCTACGAGCAGTACTTC. It codes for CASSPGPETGPYEQYF.

This chain uses TRBV24-1 with TRBJ2-2; TRBD2 aligns across 8 bases. V shed 1 base, J shed 6 bases, and the junction held 6 bases outside the gene matches. This CDR3 has 16 residues. Per the germline V gene, CDR1 is KGHDR and CDR2 is SFDVKD. In DNA, the CDR3 is TGTGCCACCAGTGATTTCGACACAGCGGGGGCCGGGGAGCTGTTTTTT. Its translation is CATSDFDTAGAGELFF.

The chain couples TRBV14 to TRBJ2-4; TRBD2 might be the D (5 bases). V was pared by 4 bases and J by 7 bases, with 17 bases between. In germline, CDR1 is SGHDN, CDR2 FVKESK. The CDR3 has 15 residues. This chain's CDR3 is CASSPFRGFGNIQYF. The CDR3 DNA reads as TGTGCCAGCAGCCCCTTTCGAGGGTTTGGGAACATTCAGTACTTC.

The genes are TRBV5-6 and TRBJ2-3; a weak D match, TRBD1 (5 bases). CDR1 and CDR2 from the germline V gene are SGHDT and YYEEEE. The CDR3 consists of 14 residues. Between the trimmed V and J ends, which lost 1 base and 5 bases, there was a span of 11 bases. The CDR3 sequence: CASSLYRRGDTQYF. CDR3 bases: TGTGCCAGCAGCTTGTACAGGCGCGGAGATACGCAGTATTTT.

In this sample, this clone turned up once. The rearrangement uses TRBV7-8 and TRBJ1-4; 10 bases agree with TRBD1. The CDR3 loop spans 14 amino acids. The junction had 9 bases not matched to a gene; V was cut back by 10 bases and J by 7 bases. The germline CDR1 and CDR2 sequences are SGHVS and FQNEAQ. The CDR3 DNA is TGTGCCATCACGGGGACAGGGGAAAGTGAAAAACTGTTTTTT. Amino acid sequence: CAITGTGESEKLFF. Looking up the rest from reference TRBV7-8 and TRBJ1-4 gives the full variable domain: GAGVSQSPRYKVAKRGQDVALRCDPISGHVSLFWYQQALGQGPEFLTYFQNEAQLDKSGLPSDRFFAERPEGSVSTLKIQRTQQEDSAVYLCAITGTGESEKLFFGSGTQLSVL.

The V gene is TRBV10-3, the J gene TRBJ2-2, with D tentatively TRBD2 (6 bases). Trimming cost V 11 bases and J 5 bases, with 15 bases left between them. Germline loops: CDR1 ENHRY, CDR2 SYGVKD. The CDR3 consists of 13 residues. The CDR3 reads CAVREMGTGELFF. The DNA for the CDR3 is TGTGCCGTCCGGGAGATGGGGACCGGGGAGCTGTTTTTT.

This chain connects TRBV19 to TRBJ2-1; 12 positions match TRBD2. The germline V gene encodes CDR1 LNHDA and CDR2 SQIVND (reference sequence). The CDR3 is made up of 14 amino acids. The junction had 6 bases not matched to a gene; V was cut back by 8 bases and J by 7 bases. The CDR3 region is CASSLAGGGNEQFF. CDR3 coding DNA: TGTGCCAGTTCACTAGCGGGAGGAGGAAATGAGCAGTTCTTC.

The chain employs TRBV14 and TRBJ2-7; D unclear. The germline V gene has CDR1 SGHDN and CDR2 FVKESK. V dropped 0 bases and J dropped 2 bases, with 8 bases sitting between them. This CDR3 has 14 amino acids. CDR3 protein: CASSQDFYAYEQYF. In DNA form, the CDR3 reads TGTGCCAGCAGCCAAGATTTCTACGCCTACGAGCAGTACTTC.